The T cell receptor (beta chain) under discussion was sequenced for a study of molecular identifiers for immune sequencing clone quantification. Findings and limits, study-wide: Amid around 980,000 naive cells, spiked Jurkat TCR RNA from one cell was reportedly still detectable. Clones that exceeded 20 RNA copies held over 98% of effector molecules, yet under 1% in naive cells. Identical TCR molecules that share a barcode could lead to an underestimation of highly expanded clone sizes.

Sorting was used to obtain naive CD8 T cells (CD8+CD4-CCR7+CD45RA+). The germline CDR1 and CDR2 sequences are MNHEY and SVGAGI. Trimming shortened V by 8 bases and J by 1 base, and 20 bases separated the two germline ends. There are 16 residues in the CDR3. In TCRdb, the PCR reads were re-called with MiXCR into one record per CDR3 protein. The sample includes just over 35,000 distinct CDR3 sequences, about a fifth of them seen just once. This clonotype was picked up many times. Its antigen is currently unknown. The sequencing sample was made of naive CD8+ T cells from blood, with Jurkat cell RNA spiked in. Subset of the sample: FACS-sorted CD8+CD4-CCR7+CD45RA+ naive T cells. This rearrangement joins TRBV6-5 to TRBJ2-5; unclear D gene. The receptor's source is a human donor in good health. Some libraries in this study had Jurkat cell RNA spiked in. CDR3 nucleotides: TGTGCCAGCTCCGAGACCTTACACGACGGCCAAGAGACCCAGTACTTC. Its translation is CASSETLHDGQETQYF.